This TCR beta chain was identified in a study of cytomegalovirus exposure and HLA in healthy donors. Whole-study findings and limits: Cytomegalovirus status, reportedly, was diagnosed with high specificity and sensitivity by the classifier.

The CDR3 is made up of 14 amino acids. The germline CDR1 and CDR2 sequences are MNHEY and SMNVEV (reference sequence). J gave up 4 bases and V 6 bases, and 4 bases lay outside the gene matches. A note on this clone: The antigen remains undetermined.

TCRdb's copy holds only in-frame clones and misses some; the assay was immunoSEQ multiplex PCR. The table records around 150,000 clones, approximately 91% of them present only once. This TCR was recovered from a woman aged 18-29 years in good health and CMV-seropositive. V usage is TRBV27 and J usage is TRBJ2-3, with 10 positions matching TRBD1. The material sequenced was PBMCs. Here the CDR3 DNA reads TGTGCCAGCAGCCCTGGGACAGGGGCAGATACGCAGTATTTT. Translating it yields CASSPGTGADTQYF.